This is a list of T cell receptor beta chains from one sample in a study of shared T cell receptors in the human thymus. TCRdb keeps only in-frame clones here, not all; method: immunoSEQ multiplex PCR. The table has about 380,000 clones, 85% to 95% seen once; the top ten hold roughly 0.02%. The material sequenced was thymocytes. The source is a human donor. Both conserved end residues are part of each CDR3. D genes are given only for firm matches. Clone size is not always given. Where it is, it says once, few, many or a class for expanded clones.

cdr3_aa: CASSPPRDGNSYEQYF; cdr3_nt: TGTGCCAGCAGTCCACCACGGGACGGTAACTCCTACGAGCAGTACTTC; clone_size: NA; j_call: TRBJ2-7; v_call: TRBV27; d_call: NA
cdr3_aa: CASSLSLGPQGTGANVLTF; cdr3_nt: TGTGCCAGCAGCTTATCACTGGGACCTCAGGGAACTGGGGCCAACGTCCTGACTTTC; clone_size: NA; j_call: TRBJ2-6; v_call: TRBV13; d_call: NA
cdr3_aa: CASSCPLAASYNEQFF; cdr3_nt: TGTGCCAGCAGCTGCCCATTAGCGGCCTCCTACAATGAGCAGTTCTTC; clone_size: NA; j_call: TRBJ2-1; v_call: TRBV7-2; d_call: NA
cdr3_aa: CASSFLQNTIYF; cdr3_nt: TGTGCCAGCAGCTTCCTCCAAAACACCATATATTTT; clone_size: NA; j_call: TRBJ1-3; v_call: TRBV11-2; d_call: NA
cdr3_aa: CASSFLAGVLKGTDTQYF; cdr3_nt: TGTGCCAGCAGTTTCCTAGCGGGAGTTTTGAAGGGAACAGATACGCAGTATTTT; clone_size: NA; j_call: TRBJ2-3; v_call: TRBV27; d_call: TRBD2
cdr3_aa: CSASQGYEQYF; cdr3_nt: TGCAGTGCTAGCCAGGGCTACGAGCAGTACTTC; clone_size: NA; j_call: TRBJ2-7; v_call: TRBV20-1; d_call: NA
cdr3_aa: CSVEAAPGPTSTDTQYF; cdr3_nt: TGCAGCGTTGAAGCCGCCCCAGGGCCAACCAGCACAGATACGCAGTATTTT; clone_size: NA; j_call: TRBJ2-3; v_call: TRBV29-1; d_call: NA
cdr3_aa: CASRRGGIGSYEQYF; cdr3_nt: TGTGCCAGCAGGAGGGGGGGTATTGGCTCCTACGAGCAGTACTTC; clone_size: NA; j_call: TRBJ2-7; v_call: TRBV7-9; d_call: NA
cdr3_aa: CASSPRDAGTSYRSYEQYF; cdr3_nt: TGTGCCAGCAGCCCGAGGGACGCCGGGACTAGCTATCGCTCCTACGAGCAGTACTTC; clone_size: NA; j_call: TRBJ2-7; v_call: TRBV7-9; d_call: TRBD2
cdr3_aa: CASSLEGAFGYTF; cdr3_nt: TGTGCCAGCAGCTTAGAGGGGGCCTTTGGCTACACCTTC; clone_size: NA; j_call: TRBJ1-2; v_call: TRBV11-2; d_call: NA
cdr3_aa: CASSGTLETEAFF; cdr3_nt: TGTGCCAGCAGTGGCACATTAGAGACTGAAGCTTTCTTT; clone_size: NA; j_call: TRBJ1-1; v_call: TRBV6-1; d_call: NA
cdr3_aa: CASRPWTSTTDTQYF; cdr3_nt: TGTGCCAGCAGACCTTGGACCTCGACGACAGATACGCAGTATTTT; clone_size: NA; j_call: TRBJ2-3; v_call: TRBV6-5; d_call: NA
cdr3_aa: CASSLAHYEQYF; cdr3_nt: TGTGCCAGCAGCTTAGCGCACTACGAGCAGTACTTC; clone_size: NA; j_call: TRBJ2-7; v_call: TRBV7-2; d_call: NA
cdr3_aa: CASSQVPGTGNTIYF; cdr3_nt: TGTGCCAGCAGCCAAGTTCCCGGGACTGGAAACACCATATATTTT; clone_size: NA; j_call: TRBJ1-3; v_call: TRBV14; d_call: NA
cdr3_aa: CASSKKEGGGSNEQFF; cdr3_nt: TGTGCCAGCAGCAAAAAAGAGGGAGGGGGTTCCAATGAGCAGTTCTTC; clone_size: NA; j_call: TRBJ2-1; v_call: TRBV7-3; d_call: NA
cdr3_aa: CASRSRGDEQFF; cdr3_nt: TGTGCCAGCAGGTCCAGGGGCGATGAGCAGTTCTTC; clone_size: NA; j_call: TRBJ2-1; v_call: TRBV6-5; d_call: NA
cdr3_aa: CASSIAPRNIQYF; cdr3_nt: TGTGCCAGTAGTATAGCTCCAAGGAACATTCAGTACTTC; clone_size: NA; j_call: TRBJ2-4; v_call: TRBV19; d_call: NA
cdr3_aa: CASSLGRGGWHF; cdr3_nt: TGTGCCAGCAGCTTAGGCCGTGGGGGGTGGCACTTC; clone_size: NA; j_call: TRBJ2-5; v_call: TRBV13; d_call: NA
cdr3_aa: CASPGASGSSYNEQFF; cdr3_nt: TGTGCCTCCCCCGGGGCTAGCGGGAGCTCCTACAATGAGCAGTTCTTC; clone_size: NA; j_call: TRBJ2-1; v_call: TRBV30; d_call: TRBD2
cdr3_aa: CASSHVYDGGARVQEKLFF; cdr3_nt: TGTGCCAGCAGCCATGTCTACGATGGAGGGGCGAGAGTTCAAGAAAAACTGTTTTTT; clone_size: NA; j_call: TRBJ1-4; v_call: TRBV4-2; d_call: NA
cdr3_aa: CASSSGTASYEQYF; cdr3_nt: TGTGCCAGCAGCTCCGGGACCGCTTCCTACGAGCAGTACTTC; clone_size: NA; j_call: TRBJ2-7; v_call: TRBV7-2; d_call: NA
cdr3_aa: CASSPTSGYSYNEQFF; cdr3_nt: TGTGCCAGCAGTCCGACTAGCGGGTACTCATACAATGAGCAGTTCTTC; clone_size: once; j_call: TRBJ2-1; v_call: TRBV6-4; d_call: TRBD2
cdr3_aa: CASSQDRLTTDTQYF; cdr3_nt: TGTGCCAGCAGCCAAGATAGGCTTACCACAGATACGCAGTATTTT; clone_size: NA; j_call: TRBJ2-3; v_call: TRBV4-2; d_call: NA
cdr3_aa: CASSGSNTEAFF; cdr3_nt: TGCGCCAGCAGCGGGTCAAACACTGAAGCTTTCTTT; clone_size: NA; j_call: TRBJ1-1; v_call: TRBV10-1; d_call: NA
cdr3_aa: CASSLGNQPQHF; cdr3_nt: TGTGCCAGCAGCTTAGGGAATCAGCCCCAGCATTTT; clone_size: once; j_call: TRBJ1-5; v_call: TRBV13; d_call: NA
cdr3_aa: CASSLSGTVGAPQPQHF; cdr3_nt: TGTGCCAGCAGCTTGTCGGGGACAGTGGGGGCCCCTCAGCCCCAGCATTTT; clone_size: NA; j_call: TRBJ1-5; v_call: TRBV5-6; d_call: TRBD1
cdr3_aa: CASSRQGAPNEQFF; cdr3_nt: TGTGCCAGCAGTCGACAGGGAGCCCCTAATGAGCAGTTCTTC; clone_size: NA; j_call: TRBJ2-1; v_call: TRBV28; d_call: TRBD1
cdr3_aa: CASSDSEGLGTEAFF; cdr3_nt: TGTGCCAGCAGTGACTCTGAAGGGTTGGGCACTGAAGCTTTCTTT; clone_size: NA; j_call: TRBJ1-1; v_call: TRBV6-4; d_call: NA
cdr3_aa: CASSLIGGGGNTIYF; cdr3_nt: TGTGCCAGCAGTTTAATCGGGGGCGGTGGAAACACCATATATTTT; clone_size: NA; j_call: TRBJ1-3; v_call: TRBV27; d_call: NA
cdr3_aa: CALQPGFRSSYNEQFF; cdr3_nt: TGCGCCCTTCAACCGGGGTTTCGCAGCTCCTACAATGAGCAGTTCTTC; clone_size: NA; j_call: TRBJ2-1; v_call: TRBV23-1; d_call: NA
cdr3_aa: CASSKGGAAKNIQYF; cdr3_nt: TGCGCCAGCAGTAAAGGGGGCGCGGCCAAAAACATTCAGTACTTC; clone_size: NA; j_call: TRBJ2-4; v_call: TRBV5-1; d_call: TRBD1
cdr3_aa: CASSLALRTSGTLAKNIQYF; cdr3_nt: TGCGCCAGCAGCTTGGCCCTTAGGACTAGCGGGACCCTAGCCAAAAACATTCAGTACTTC; clone_size: NA; j_call: TRBJ2-4; v_call: TRBV5-1; d_call: TRBD2
cdr3_aa: CATNSAGTDTQYF; cdr3_nt: TGTGCCACTAATAGTGCGGGGACAGATACGCAGTATTTT; clone_size: few; j_call: TRBJ2-3; v_call: TRBV28; d_call: NA
cdr3_aa: CASRSPGEQYF; cdr3_nt: TGTGCCAGTAGATCTCCGGGGGAGCAGTACTTC; clone_size: NA; j_call: TRBJ2-7; v_call: TRBV19; d_call: NA
cdr3_aa: CASTLWDRGFGRNQPQHF; cdr3_nt: TGTGCCAGCACCTTGTGGGACAGGGGTTTTGGACGGAATCAGCCCCAGCATTTT; clone_size: NA; j_call: TRBJ1-5; v_call: TRBV28; d_call: TRBD1
cdr3_aa: CASSQPGLVDSYNEQFF; cdr3_nt: TGTGCCAGCAGTCAACCGGGACTAGTTGACTCCTACAATGAGCAGTTCTTC; clone_size: NA; j_call: TRBJ2-1; v_call: TRBV7-2; d_call: TRBD2
cdr3_aa: CASTLTRLAGGGQYF; cdr3_nt: TGTGCCAGCACCCTTACCAGACTAGCGGGAGGAGGGCAGTACTTC; clone_size: NA; j_call: TRBJ2-7; v_call: TRBV6-1; d_call: TRBD2